The entry that follows covers one T cell receptor (beta chain) sequence. Germline CDR1 and CDR2: SNHLY and FYNNEI. The CDR3 is 14 residues long. V shed 6 bases and J 8 bases; nucleotides not matched to a gene: 8. Documented time point: blood 4 weeks post-SBRT, at nephrectomy. Treatment noted: 15 Gy SBRT to primary tumor, nephrectomy 4 weeks later. Nephrectomy followed 15 Gy stereotactic body radiation by 4 weeks. Clear cell pathology was present in this patient's renal cell carcinoma. The record originates from a study of radiation and T cells in renal cell carcinoma. Only in-frame clones appear in the TCRdb table, and some are missing; sequencing was by immunoSEQ multiplex PCR. The repertoire has roughly 90,000 clones, just under 85% of them found once; the top ten carry approximately 9.6%.

Sequenced material: blood, taken from a patient whose treatment included radiotherapy and nephrectomy. This rearrangement joins TRBV2 to TRBJ2-2; 8 bases line up with TRBD1. This TCR was sampled from a man aged 50 or older with renal cell carcinoma. The CDR3 loop reads CASSYQGASGELFF. In DNA, the CDR3 is TGTGCCAGCAGCTACCAGGGGGCGAGTGGGGAGCTGTTTTTT.